The sequence of this T cell receptor (beta chain) was determined in a study of early T cells in non-severe SARS-CoV-2 infection (dated by TCRdb to the early 2020s). Looking at the study overall: Bulk RNA from unsorted whole blood was used for TCR sequencing, so alpha and beta chains could not be paired.

This clonotype was recorded many times. Its binding antigen is unknown. Base quality data are lacking; no much larger clone is found one base away. Trimmed from V: 11 bases; trimmed from J: 5 bases; junction bases lacking a gene match: 8. From cysteine to phenylalanine, the CDR3 is 14 amino acids long. The entry retains the CDR3 DNA only, 42 bases that are in frame from base 1. This was a case-control study nested in a cohort of healthcare workers in London, UK, who had nasopharyngeal swab PCR tests and blood samples taken every week. Healthcare workers were recruited between 23 and 31 March 2020, during the week of the UK lockdown, and were followed weekly for up to about 15 weeks. To prepare the library, 5' RACE was applied. Sequencing used a NextSeq 500. To correct for sequencing error and PCR bias, the TCR library protocol tagged individual cDNA molecules with unique molecular identifiers. Both TCR alpha and beta chains were sequenced, and tight co-correlation was observed between alpha and beta sequence abundances in each sample. The paper's processing steps were these. V gene, J gene and CDR3 annotation of TCR sequences was performed with Decombinator V4. Expanded TCRs were defined as changing significantly between any two time points under a Poisson model with p below 0.0001. TCR abundances were normalised to the total number of TCRs sequenced in each sample and reported as counts per million. MAIT TCRs were defined by TRAV1-2 paired with TRAJ12, TRAJ20 or TRAJ33, and iNKT TCRs by TRAV10 paired with TRAJ18. VDJdb, accessed on 1 November 2021, was searched for TCRs annotated for CMV, EBV and SARS-CoV-2, and TCRs annotated for more than one antigen were excluded. Using fastp at Q25 and MiXCR, TCRdb reprocessed the public reads and kept productive beta chains. Identical CDR3 protein sequences are pooled into one entry, listed with their most common genes and DNA. V and J calls and clone size were set by TCRdb, not the authors. This sample is represented by approximately 48,000 distinct CDR3 sequences; around 6% of them were singletons. The ten largest clonotypes hold roughly 2.8% of the sample.

The study at large found these results: Matching against VDJdb was skewed toward anti-spike CD8 responses, likely underestimated virus-specific expansions, and missed private and CD4 specificities.

This clonotype was sampled from an adult who was a healthcare worker with PCR-confirmed SARS-CoV-2 infection or an uninfected control (not recorded which). The specimen comprised whole blood, sampled at baseline. The chain is encoded by TRBV12-3 or TRBV12-4 joined to TRBJ1-6; 8 nucleotides in the junction match TRBD1. The encoded CDR3 is CACARTGNNSPLHF. The DNA is as follows: TGTGCCTGTGCTCGGACAGGGAATAATTCACCCCTCCACTTT.